This T cell receptor (beta chain) was identified in a study of blood T cells in healthy people across ages. The CDR3 extends over 16 amino acids. Germline loops: CDR1 DFQATT, CDR2 SNEGSKA (reference sequence). Points on this clonotype: The junction shows a germline mismatch at one end, possibly a read error.

Sample-barcoded 5' priming and a J-beta primer mix drove a second PCR of 7 to 11 cycles. Via MiXCR, TCRdb re-called the 5' RACE reads, giving one row per CDR3 protein. The sample gives fewer than 700,000 distinct CDR3 sequences, 40% to 45% of which show up once; approximately 31% is in the top ten. The J gene is TRBJ1-4, the V gene TRBV20-1; D might be TRBD1 (5 bases). This clonotype was sampled from an older man in good health. The sample taken for sequencing was blood. CDR3 amino acids: CSAGDYRRATNEKLFF. CDR3 in DNA: TGCAGTGCTGGAGATTACAGGAGAGCAACTAATGAAAAACTGTTTTTT.